This T cell receptor (beta chain) derives from a study of Graves' ophthalmopathy and Graves' hyperthyroidism. Stable hyperthyroidism denotes an absence of ophthalmopathy throughout 18 months of follow-up. Uncontrolled infections, pregnancy, lactation or other autoimmune diseases led to patient exclusion. The study, taken as a whole, reports: Blood also harbored most expanded thyroid clonotypes above 0.001 frequency.

Amplified TCR beta CDR3 regions were obtained using RNA transcripts as template. The first-round RT-PCR employed HTBI primers together with the Qiagen OneStep RT-PCR kit. A multiplex PCR was then performed as the second round. In TCRdb, the multiplex PCR reads were re-called with MiXCR into one record per CDR3 protein. Seen here are around 400,000 distinct CDR3 sequences, around 20% observed once, and the top ten hold under 3%. The CDR3 has 21 amino acids. Germline V gene lookup returns CDR1 LNHDA and CDR2 SQIVND (reference sequence). V gave up 3 bases and J gave up 0 bases; unmatched junction bases: 19. As regards this clonotype: What it binds is not known.

Sequenced: peripheral blood. V gene TRBV19 combines with J gene TRBJ2-4; 8 nucleotides match TRBD2. This clonotype originated in a woman between 18 and 30 years old with stable Graves' hyperthyroidism. For the CDR3, the DNA is TGTGCCAGTAGTATTGTTCCTTCCGGCGGGAGGATGCTACTAGCCAAAAACATTCAGTACTTC. Residues: CASSIVPSGGRMLLAKNIQYF.